This is a list of T cell receptor beta chains from one sample in a study of cytomegalovirus exposure and HLA in healthy donors. TCRdb's copy holds only in-frame clones and misses some; the assay was immunoSEQ multiplex PCR. The sample shows about 97,000 clones, 70% to 80% of them seen only once. Sequencing used PBMCs. The receptors originated from a male donor in good health and CMV-seropositive. Both conserved end residues are part of each CDR3. Fields, in order: clone size, D gene, J gene, V gene, CDR3 DNA, CDR3 protein. The D gene is left open where the match is weak. Clone size is given for some rows only: seen once, a few or many times, or a class if the clone is expanded.

NA NA TRBJ2-3 TRBV7-9 TGTGCCAGCAGTCCACTTGGGAGGAGGGCAGATACGCAGTATTTT CASSPLGRRADTQYF
NA NA TRBJ2-5 TRBV27 TGTGCCAGCAGTTTCCGTAGAGGGAGGGAGACCCAGTACTTC CASSFRRGRETQYF
NA TRBD1 TRBJ2-5 TRBV15 TGTGCCACCAGCAGCCCAGGGACAGGGGTGCAACAAGAGACCCAGTACTTC CATSSPGTGVQQETQYF
NA TRBD1 TRBJ2-3 TRBV7-9 TGTGCCAGCAGCTTATCACCGGGACAGGGGGAGGATACGCAGTATTTT CASSLSPGQGEDTQYF
NA TRBD2 TRBJ2-3 TRBV11-3 TGTGCCAGCAGTCGGAGCGGGAGGGATGGCACAGATACGCAGTATTTT CASSRSGRDGTDTQYF
NA NA TRBJ2-2 TRBV5-1 TGCGCCAGCAGCGGGCCTGCGACCGGGGAGCTGTTTTTT CASSGPATGELFF
NA TRBD2 TRBJ2-1 TRBV2 TGTGCCAGCCTCTGGACTAGCGGTTCTACCTACAATGAGCAGTTCTTC CASLWTSGSTYNEQFF
NA TRBD2 TRBJ2-1 TRBV29-1 TGCAGCGTTGACGGACTAGGGTCCTACAATGAGCAGTTCTTC CSVDGLGSYNEQFF
few NA TRBJ2-4 TRBV28 TGTGCCAGCAGATCAATCGGTGACATTCAGTACTTC CASRSIGDIQYF
NA TRBD2 TRBJ2-1 TRBV4-1 TGCGCCAGCAGCCAAGCGACAGGGACTAGCGGGAACAATGAGCAGTTCTTC CASSQATGTSGNNEQFF
NA NA TRBJ2-2 TRBV19 TGTGCCAGTAGTATAGACCCCCCACAGGGTAGGACCGGGGAGCTGTTTTTT CASSIDPPQGRTGELFF
NA TRBD2 TRBJ2-5 TRBV9 TGTGCCAGCAGCGCGGGGGGGCAGGGAGAGACCCAGTACTTC CASSAGGQGETQYF
NA NA TRBJ1-5 TRBV7-8 TGTGCCAGTAGCCCCTCAGAGGAGCAGCCCCAGCATTTT CASSPSEEQPQHF
few TRBD2 TRBJ2-1 TRBV10-3 TGTGCCATCAGCCTTACCGGGACTAGCGGGAGGAATGAGCAGTTCTTC CAISLTGTSGRNEQFF
NA TRBD2 TRBJ2-1 TRBV7-2 TGTGCCAGCAGATATTCGGGACTAGGTATTAATGAGCAGTTCTTC CASRYSGLGINEQFF
NA NA TRBJ1-5 TRBV28 TGTGCCAGCAGTTTAAGAGGAGGCAATCAGCCCCAGCATTTT CASSLRGGNQPQHF
NA TRBD2 TRBJ2-7 TRBV19 TGTGCCAGTAGTCCCTACCCTAGCGGGGGTACCTACGAGCAGTACTTC CASSPYPSGGTYEQYF
NA NA TRBJ1-2 TRBV5-1 TGCGCCAGCAGCCTAATGACAGGCGGATTTTATGGCTACACCTTC CASSLMTGGFYGYTF
NA NA TRBJ1-3 TRBV9 TGTGCCAGCAGCCCACGGACAGTTGTTGGAAACACCATATATTTT CASSPRTVVGNTIYF
NA NA TRBJ1-2 TRBV7-9 TGTGCCAGCAGCCGACCCCCGACTGTGGGGGGGAACTATGGCTACACCTTC CASSRPPTVGGNYGYTF
NA NA TRBJ2-7 TRBV5-1 TGCGCCAGCAGCTTGGTAGGGCGGGGAATAGCCTACGAGCAGTACTTC CASSLVGRGIAYEQYF
once NA TRBJ1-5 TRBV6-1 TGTGCCAGCAGTGTGGGTAAGAGAGGGTCGGATCAGCCCCAGCATTTT CASSVGKRGSDQPQHF
NA TRBD1 TRBJ1-2 TRBV28 TGTGCCAGCAGTTTAGGGGACAGGGATCAGTACACCTTC CASSLGDRDQYTF
NA TRBD2 TRBJ2-7 TRBV5-6 TGTGCCAGCAGAACTACTAGCGGGAGAAAGAACGAGCAGTACTTC CASRTTSGRKNEQYF
NA NA TRBJ1-3 TRBV28 TGTGCCAGCAGTTTAGAGAGGCAGGGCACCATATATTTT CASSLERQGTIYF
NA TRBD1 TRBJ1-2 TRBV28 TGTGCCAGCAGTTTAGCAGGACAGGGTAGCTACACCTTC CASSLAGQGSYTF
NA TRBD2 TRBJ2-3 TRBV14 TGTGCCAGCAGCCAAGACCTAGCGGGAGGTTTCTTGGATACGCAGTATTTT CASSQDLAGGFLDTQYF
NA TRBD1 TRBJ2-3 TRBV19 TGTGCCAGTAGTAGCAGGGACAGGGGGGCAGATACGCAGTATTTT CASSSRDRGADTQYF
NA NA TRBJ2-7 TRBV5-6 TGTGCCAGCAGCTTCAGGGGCCTCTCCTACGAGCAGTACTTC CASSFRGLSYEQYF
NA NA TRBJ1-4 TRBV18 TGTGCCAGCTCTCGAGGTCATGCGGAGGGAAAACTGTTTTTT CASSRGHAEGKLFF
few TRBD1 TRBJ1-2 TRBV7-2 TGTGCCAGCAGCTTGGACGACAGGGTCGGGGGCTACACCTTC CASSLDDRVGGYTF
NA TRBD2 TRBJ2-1 TRBV7-3 TGTGCCAGCAGCTTAACGCGCGGGGGATACAATGAGCAGTTCTTC CASSLTRGGYNEQFF
NA NA TRBJ1-5 TRBV2 TGTGCCAGCAGTGAGTCGGGGAGGGATCAGCCCCAGCATTTT CASSESGRDQPQHF
NA NA TRBJ2-1 TRBV7-2 TGTGCCAGCAGCTTAACGGGGTCACCCGGGGTCTTC CASSLTGSPGVF
NA TRBD1 TRBJ1-5 TRBV19 TGTGCCAGCCGGGACAGGCCCTATAGCAATCAGCCCCAGCATTTT CASRDRPYSNQPQHF
NA TRBD1 TRBJ2-7 TRBV4-1 TGCGCCAGCAGCCCTCCCGACAGGGCCGTGTACGAGCAGTACTTC CASSPPDRAVYEQYF
NA NA TRBJ2-2 TRBV27 TGTGCCACCCGACTGACAGCGAACACCGGGGAGCTGTTTTTT CATRLTANTGELFF
NA TRBD2 TRBJ2-1 TRBV19 TGTGCCAGTAGTATAGCTAGCGGTTCCTACAATGAGCAGTTCTTC CASSIASGSYNEQFF
few TRBD2 TRBJ2-7 TRBV7-8 TGTGCCAGCAGCTTAGTTTCAGGGGGACTAGCGGGAGGTGGGTACGAGCAGTACTTC CASSLVSGGLAGGGYEQYF
NA NA TRBJ1-5 TRBV6-5 TGTGCCAGCAGTTACTCGCGTAGCAATCAGCCCCAGCATTTT CASSYSRSNQPQHF
NA NA TRBJ2-3 TRBV9 TGTGCCAGCAGCGGGGGGGGCACAGATACGCAGTATTTT CASSGGGTDTQYF
NA NA TRBJ1-4 TRBV19 TGTGCCAGTAGTGCCGGGGGGGGGAATGAAAAACTGTTTTTT CASSAGGGNEKLFF
NA NA TRBJ2-5 TRBV5-1 TGCGCCAGCAGCTTGGGGCAGGCAGAGACCCAGTACTTC CASSLGQAETQYF
NA TRBD1 TRBJ1-1 TRBV5-1 TGCGCCAGCAGTACCGGACAGGGAATAACTGAAGCTTTCTTT CASSTGQGITEAFF
NA TRBD1 TRBJ1-5 TRBV10-1 TGCGCCAGCAACGAACAGGGGGTATCCTATCAGCCCCAGCATTTT CASNEQGVSYQPQHF